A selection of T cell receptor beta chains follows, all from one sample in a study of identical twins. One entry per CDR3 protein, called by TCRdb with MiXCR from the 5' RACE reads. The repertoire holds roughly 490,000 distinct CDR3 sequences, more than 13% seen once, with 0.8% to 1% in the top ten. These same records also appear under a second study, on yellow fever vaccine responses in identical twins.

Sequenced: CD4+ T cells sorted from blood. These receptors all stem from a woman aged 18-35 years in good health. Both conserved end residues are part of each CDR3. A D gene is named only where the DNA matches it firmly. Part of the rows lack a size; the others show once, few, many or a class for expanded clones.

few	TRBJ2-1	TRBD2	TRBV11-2	CASSQRLAESSYNEQFF	TGTGCCAGCAGCCAGAGACTAGCGGAGAGCTCCTACAATGAGCAGTTCTTC
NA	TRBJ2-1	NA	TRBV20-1	CSARGRYREQFF	TGCAGTGCTAGGGGGCGGTATCGTGAGCAGTTCTTC
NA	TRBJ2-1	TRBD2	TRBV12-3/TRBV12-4	CASSLALSGGAREQFF	TGTGCCAGCAGTTTAGCGCTCAGCGGGGGGGCGAGAGAGCAGTTCTTC
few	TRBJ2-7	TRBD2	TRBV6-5	CASSYGGSGGYEQYF	TGTGCCAGCAGTTACGGCGGTAGCGGGGGCTACGAGCAGTACTTC
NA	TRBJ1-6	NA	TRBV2	CASSGTASSPLHF	TGTGCCAGCAGTGGGACAGCTTCTTCACCCCTCCACTTT
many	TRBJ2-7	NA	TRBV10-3	CAIKNQSPSYEQYF	TGTGCCATCAAAAACCAGAGTCCTTCCTACGAGCAGTACTTC
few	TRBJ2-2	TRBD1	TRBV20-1	CSARGDRAIRAGELFF	TGCAGTGCTAGAGGGGACAGGGCAATTCGGGCCGGGGAGCTGTTTTTT
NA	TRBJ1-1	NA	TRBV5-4	CASRKARDTEAFF	TGTGCCAGCAGGAAAGCACGGGACACTGAAGCTTTCTTT
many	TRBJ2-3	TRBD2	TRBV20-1	CSALRSGKDTQYF	TGCAGTGCTCTCCGCAGCGGGAAGGATACGCAGTATTTT
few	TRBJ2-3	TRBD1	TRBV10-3	CATLAGTGFTDTQYF	TGTGCCACGCTTGCCGGGACAGGGTTCACAGATACGCAGTATTTT
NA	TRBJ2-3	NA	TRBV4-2	CASSQELGGTGTDTQYF	TGTGCCAGCAGCCAAGAGTTAGGGGGGACCGGCACAGATACGCAGTATTTT
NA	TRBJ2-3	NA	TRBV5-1	CASSSGGHPTDTQYF	TGCGCCAGCAGCTCGGGGGGCCACCCCACAGATACGCAGTATTTT
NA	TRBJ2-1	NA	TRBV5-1	CASSFRGGGRNEQFF	TGCGCCAGCAGCTTCCGGGGAGGGGGGCGGAATGAGCAGTTCTTC
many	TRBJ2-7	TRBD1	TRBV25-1	CASSYGTVEQYF	TGTGCCAGCAGCTACGGGACAGTTGAGCAGTACTTC
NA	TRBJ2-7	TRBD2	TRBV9	CASSVEASGAPYEQYF	TGTGCCAGCAGCGTAGAAGCTAGCGGGGCGCCCTACGAGCAGTACTTC
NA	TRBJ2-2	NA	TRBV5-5	CASSLLQNTGELFF	TGTGCCAGCAGCTTGTTACAGAACACCGGGGAGCTGTTTTTT